Each of the 30 T cell receptor beta chains below was sequenced from the same sample in a study of T-cell reconstitution after alpha-beta-depleted transplantation in children. Unique molecular identifiers were incorporated during preparation of the TCRbeta library. TCRdb recomputed calls from the PCR reads with MiXCR, one row per CDR3 protein. The sample lists 500,000 to 650,000 distinct CDR3 sequences, roughly 11% occurring once. This specimen consisted of PBMCs, mostly from graft donor cells, obtained 180 days after TCRalphabeta/CD19-depleted stem cell transplant. The receptors stem from a female patient aged 2-9 years who had a stem cell transplant for aplastic anemia, so the T cells may come from the graft donor.

This chain links TRBV20-1 with TRBJ2-3; a weak D match, TRBD2 (6 bases). The CDR3 spans 10 residues. Germline CDR1 DFQATT, CDR2 SNEGSKA (reference sequence). Written as DNA, the CDR3 is TGCACCACCGGAGGGAGTACGCAGTATTTT. Translation gives CTTGGSTQYF.

This clonotype was detected ten times or more. This rearrangement joins TRBV29-1 to TRBJ2-5; D remains ambiguous. Trimming removed 5 bases at V and 5 bases at J, with 15 bases between. CDR1 is SQVTM, CDR2 ANQGSEA, per germline. The CDR3 is 13 amino acids. The CDR3 DNA reads as TGCAGCGTTCTGTGGATCTCGGCCGAGACCCAGTACTTC. It is translated as CSVLWISAETQYF.

V usage is TRBV6-2 or TRBV6-3 and J usage is TRBJ2-1, with TRBD2 matching over 13 bases. In germline, CDR1 is MNHEY, CDR2 SVGEGT. This CDR3 has 14 amino acids. Trimming at V came to 8 bases and at J to 8 bases, leaving 6 bases not matched to a gene. This CDR3 reads CASLTSGRGDEQFF. In nucleotides, the CDR3 is TGTGCCAGCCTCACTAGCGGGAGGGGCGATGAGCAGTTCTTC.

The chain links TRBV6-1 to TRBJ2-2, with a tentative D call TRBD1 (7 bases). The ends were cut back, 3 bases at V and 6 bases at J, with 14 bases in the middle. This CDR3 has 15 amino acids. Germline loops: CDR1 MNHNS, CDR2 SASEGT. CDR3 bases: TGTGCCAGCAGTGAGGCGGGGCAGGGGGCCGGGGAGCTGTTTTTT. This encodes CASSEAGQGAGELFF.

This clonotype turned up a few times. V is TRBV29-1 and J is TRBJ1-2, with TRBD1 as a possible D gene (5 bases). The CDR3 loop spans 12 amino acids. CDR1 is SQVTM, CDR2 ANQGSEA, per germline. V was trimmed by 2 bases and J by 6 bases, leaving 10 bases between them. For the CDR3, the DNA is TGCAGCGTTGAACAGGGCTATAATGGCTACACCTTC. Its translation: CSVEQGYNGYTF.

J is TRBJ2-1 and V is TRBV5-1; maybe TRBD2 (6 bases). The CDR3 has 14 amino acids. Germline V gene data show CDR1 as SGHRS and CDR2 as YFSETQ. V was shortened by 4 bases and J by 4 bases, with 12 bases between the two germline ends. For the CDR3, the DNA is TGCGCCAGCAGCGTCCAACGGGGGTACAATGAGCAGTTCTTC. This codes for CASSVQRGYNEQFF.

The genes are TRBV29-1 and TRBJ1-2; unclear D gene. Trimming left V 7 bases short and J 6 bases short, with 12 bases between. Germline lookup yields CDR1 SQVTM and CDR2 ANQGSEA. CDR3 size: 11 residues. Written as DNA, the CDR3 is TGCAGCGCGGGCCTTACCCATGGCTACACCTTC. It translates to CSAGLTHGYTF. The full variable domain, with the rest looked up from reference TRBV29-1 and TRBJ1-2, is SAVISQKPSRDICQRGTSLTIQCQVDSQVTMMFWYRQQPGQSLTLIATANQGSEATYESGFVIDKFPISRPNLTFSTLTVSNMSPEDSSIYLCSAGLTHGYTFGSGTRLTVV.

This chain connects TRBV20-1 to TRBJ2-3, with D perhaps being TRBD1 or TRBD2 (5 bases each). Germline V gene sequence: CDR1 DFQATT, CDR2 SNEGSKA (reference sequence). Trimming took 1 base from V and 6 from J, leaving 8 bases between them. The CDR3 sequence is 12 residues long. The CDR3 bases are TGCAGTGCTAGAGTCTGGGGGGATACGCAGTATTTT. Translation gives CSARVWGDTQYF.

This clonotype appeared a few times. The CDR3 coding sequence is TGTGCCAGCAGTTTTTCCGCGGGGACTGAAGCTTTCTTT. This translates into CASSFSAGTEAFF. This rearrangement joins TRBV12-3 or TRBV12-4 to TRBJ1-1; D unclear. Trimming shortened V by 3 bases and J by 5 bases, and 10 bases separated the two germline ends. The CDR3 consists of 13 residues.

This clonotype has at least ten counts. The chain's CDR3 is CSVEMAGRDTQYF. CDR3 bases: TGCAGCGTTGAAATGGCAGGGAGAGATACGCAGTATTTT. This rearrangement joins TRBV29-1 to TRBJ2-3; the D call may be TRBD1 or TRBD2 (5 bases each). V was shortened by 2 bases and J by 5 bases, with 11 bases between the two germline ends. CDR3 size: 13 residues. Germline CDR1 is SQVTM and CDR2 is ANQGSEA.

This clonotype was recorded at least ten times. The chain carries TRBV5-1 and TRBJ2-1; TRBD2 aligns across 7 bases. V shed 8 bases, J shed 3 bases, and the junction held 8 bases outside the gene matches. The germline gives CDR1 SGHRS, CDR2 YFSETQ. The CDR3 extends over 14 amino acids. CDR3 residues: CASGYERDYNEQFF. The CDR3 nucleotides read TGCGCCAGTGGGTATGAGCGGGACTACAATGAGCAGTTCTTC.

The sample holds a few counts of this clonotype. The CDR3 reads CATEGRGREPEQYF. The CDR3, as DNA: TGTGCCACCGAAGGCCGCGGGAGGGAGCCCGAGCAGTACTTC. This chain links TRBV24-1 with TRBJ2-7; 9 bases are a match to TRBD2. CDR1 is KGHDR and CDR2 is SFDVKD in the germline V gene. This CDR3 is built from 14 residues. Losses at the gene ends were 9 bases for V and 6 bases for J; bases not matched to a gene: 11.

This clonotype was observed a handful of times. This chain joins TRBV12-5 and TRBJ2-1, with TRBD2 as a possible D gene (5 bases). CDR1 and CDR2 (germline): LGHNT, FRNRAP. Trimming removed 1 base from V and 7 bases from J, with 8 bases in between. The length of the CDR3 is 13 residues. The CDR3 reads CASGLGGWNEQFF. CDR3 coding DNA: TGTGCTAGTGGTTTGGGAGGGTGGAATGAGCAGTTCTTC.

This clonotype has only one observation. The chain carries TRBV5-1 and TRBJ2-7, with 11 bases matching TRBD2. V shed 2 bases, J shed 2 bases, and the junction held 6 bases outside the gene matches. CDR3 size: 16 residues. CDR1 SGHRS and CDR2 YFSETQ come from the germline V gene. In DNA, the CDR3 is TGCGCCAGCAGCTTCCCCGGGACTAGCGGTGCCTACGAGCAGTACTTC. The encoded protein is CASSFPGTSGAYEQYF. The whole variable domain, filled in from reference TRBV5-1 and TRBJ2-7, reads KAGVTQTPRYLIKTRGQQVTLSCSPISGHRSVSWYQQTPGQGLQFLFEYFSETQRNKGNFPGRFSGRQFSNSRSEMNVSTLELGDSALYLCASSFPGTSGAYEQYFGPGTRLTVT.

This clonotype was detected only a few times. The CDR3 coding sequence is TGTGCCAGCAGTTTAGGCACAGACTTCTACGAGCAGTACGTC. This encodes CASSLGTDFYEQYV. This chain joins TRBV12-3 or TRBV12-4 and TRBJ2-7; D is ambiguous. V was pared by 1 base and J by 3 bases, with 10 bases between. The CDR3 loop spans 14 amino acids.

This clonotype was detected only a few times. This rearrangement joins TRBV7-2 to TRBJ2-5; 8 bases match TRBD1. Germline V lookup: CDR1 SGHTA, CDR2 FQGNSA. V gave up 5 bases and J gave up 4 bases; unmatched junction bases: 9. CDR3 length: 15 residues. The CDR3 spells CASSLDRARGETQYF. The DNA of the CDR3 is TGTGCCAGCAGCCTGGACAGGGCTCGAGGAGAGACCCAGTACTTC.

This clonotype was picked up a small number of times. The chain links TRBV7-2 to TRBJ2-3; 9 bases align to TRBD2. The CDR3 loop spans 16 amino acids. Germline CDR1 and CDR2: SGHTA and FQGNSA. The V segment lost 3 bases and the J segment 3 bases; nucleotides outside the gene matches: 7. The CDR3 region is CASSFGRGRGTDTQYF. As DNA, the CDR3 is TGTGCCAGCAGCTTCGGTCGCGGGAGGGGAACAGATACGCAGTATTTT.

This clonotype was observed a handful of times. The CDR3 DNA reads as TGTGCCAGCAGTTTAAGGGGAGACGAGCAGTACTTC. Translating gives CASSLRGDEQYF. The chain combines TRBV28 with TRBJ2-7; D is tentatively TRBD1 or TRBD2 (5 bases each). Trimming removed 2 bases from V and 5 bases from J, with 7 bases in between. The CDR3 contains 12 residues. CDR1 is MDHEN, CDR2 SYDVKM, per germline.

This clonotype turned up a few times. The chain's CDR3 is CASSPMIFVAGATRFGEAFF. The CDR3 DNA is TGTGCCAGCTCACCAATGATCTTTGTAGCGGGGGCTACGAGGTTTGGTGAAGCTTTCTTT. The gene calls are TRBV18 and TRBJ1-1; perhaps TRBD1 as D (6 bases). The CDR3 contains 20 residues. Deletions cut 2 bases from V and 7 bases from J, with 32 bases between. The germline V gene has CDR1 KGHSH and CDR2 LQKENI.

J is TRBJ2-5 and V is TRBV20-1; possibly TRBD2 for D (7 bases). This CDR3 spans 15 amino acids. Trimming cost V 7 bases and J 2 bases, with 20 bases left between them. Per germline, CDR1 DFQATT and CDR2 SNEGSKA (reference sequence). For the CDR3, the DNA is TGCAGTGTAGCCGGGGGCCGGGGGGTACAAGAGACCCAGTACTTC. This gives the protein CSVAGGRGVQETQYF.

This clonotype was observed a handful of times. The chain carries TRBV12-3 or TRBV12-4 and TRBJ1-2; a possible D gene is TRBD1 (5 bases). CDR3 size: 12 residues. Trimming stripped 6 bases from V and 7 bases from J, with 12 bases between. DNA of the CDR3: TGTGCCAGCAGGGGGACTAGAGGTGGCTACACCTTC. Its translation: CASRGTRGGYTF.

This clonotype was counted only a few times. A read error may explain this, as a much larger clone is one base away. The CDR3: CASRGAGVKNSQYF. The CDR3 DNA reads TGCGCCAGCAGGGGCGCCGGGGTCAAAAACAGTCAGTACTTC. The chain joins TRBV5-1 to TRBJ2-4; D may be TRBD2 (5 bases). The germline gives CDR1 SGHRS, CDR2 YFSETQ. The CDR3 sequence is 14 residues long.

This clonotype has only a few counts. The chain employs TRBV28 and TRBJ1-5; no clear D. V dropped 6 bases and J dropped 1 base, with 19 bases sitting between them. Germline V lookup: CDR1 MDHEN, CDR2 SYDVKM. This CDR3 is built from 17 residues. The CDR3 DNA reads as TGTGCCAGCAGCATATCGGGGTTTGATAGGAGCAATCAGCCCCAGCATTTT. Translation: CASSISGFDRSNQPQHF.

This clonotype turned up a few times. The rearrangement links TRBV29-1 to TRBJ2-3; D is perhaps TRBD2 (5 bases). This CDR3 spans 15 amino acids. Looked up from germline, CDR1 is SQVTM and CDR2 is ANQGSEA. The ends were cut back, 6 bases at V and 1 base at J, with 17 bases in the middle. For the CDR3, the DNA is TGCAGCGTAAAGATACTAGGTGGTGGCACAGATACGCAGTATTTT. It translates to CSVKILGGGTDTQYF.

The genes are TRBV9 and TRBJ2-2, with D perhaps being TRBD1 or TRBD2 (5 bases each). Germline values: CDR1 SGDLS, CDR2 YYNGEE. V lost 0 bases and J 5 bases, leaving 32 bases between the germline ends. There are 22 residues in the CDR3. The CDR3 nucleotides read TGTGCCAGCAGCGTAGCCCCCCTGGAGAAGGGGAGCGGTATATCTCGGACCGGGGAGCTGTTTTTT. Its translation: CASSVAPLEKGSGISRTGELFF.

This clonotype was picked up a small number of times. V and J are TRBV10-3 and TRBJ1-2, with unresolved D. V lost 3 bases and J 0 bases, leaving 14 bases between the germline ends. The CDR3 is 16 amino acids. Germline CDR1 reads ENHRY; CDR2 reads SYGVKD. DNA for the CDR3: TGTGCCATCAGTGATTGGCAGATCCTACCTAACTATGGCTACACCTTC. Translating gives CAISDWQILPNYGYTF.

This clonotype was seen a handful of times. One end of the junction varies from germline; a read error may be responsible. This rearrangement joins TRBV29-1 to TRBJ2-7; a weak D match, TRBD2 (6 bases). The germline V gene encodes CDR1 SQVTM and CDR2 ANQGSEA. The CDR3 is made up of 11 amino acids. This chain's CDR3 is CSVLVGGTKGF. The CDR3 nucleotides are TGCAGCGTCCTTGTGGGGGGTACAAAGGGTTTC.

This chain joins TRBV20-1 and TRBJ2-7; 9 bases fit TRBD2. CDR3 length: 15 residues. Unmatched junction bases numbered 7, after V lost 3 bases and J lost 1 base. Looked up from germline, CDR1 is DFQATT and CDR2 is SNEGSKA (reference sequence). This CDR3 reads CSARMWREGSYEQYV. In DNA form, the CDR3 reads TGCAGTGCTAGGATGTGGCGGGAGGGATCCTACGAGCAGTACGTC.

The chain combines TRBV20-1 with TRBJ2-2, with TRBD2 matching 14 bases. The V and J ends lost 1 base and 7 bases, in that order; junction bases with no gene match: 14. Germline values: CDR1 DFQATT, CDR2 SNEGSKA (reference sequence). CDR3 length: 19 amino acids. The CDR3 region is CSARGLAGGTGDAYGELFF. CDR3 nucleotide sequence: TGCAGTGCTAGAGGACTAGCGGGAGGGACAGGGGACGCGTACGGGGAGCTGTTTTTT.

This clonotype was counted between two and nine times. V is TRBV6-5 and J is TRBJ2-3; D may be TRBD2 (5 bases). V was shortened by 0 bases and J by 3 bases, with 13 bases between the two germline ends. Germline V gives CDR1 MNHEY, CDR2 SVGAGI. The CDR3 length is 16 residues. The CDR3, as DNA: TGTGCCAGCAGTTACTCGACCGGGGATGGGACAGATACGCAGTATTTT. Amino acids: CASSYSTGDGTDTQYF.